The 11 T cell receptor beta chains presented below share a single source sample, sequenced in a study of blood T cell repertoires in COVID-19. TCRdb's copy holds only in-frame clones and misses some; the assay was immunoSEQ multiplex PCR. This table has about 74,000 clones, 88% appearing once. The sequenced material came from peripheral blood. The receptors originated from a woman older than 75 with active or convalescent COVID-19.

This chain connects TRBV5-4 to TRBJ2-1, with 9 bases fitting TRBD1. CDR3 length: 15 residues. V lost 5 bases and J lost 5; bases outside the gene matches: 8. Germline V CDR1 and CDR2: SGHNT, YYREEE (reference sequence). For the CDR3, the DNA is TGTGCCAGCAGTCCTGACAGGGGGAGGAACAATGAGCAGTTCTTC. Residues: CASSPDRGRNNEQFF.

The chain links TRBV15 to TRBJ1-5; D not resolved. Germline V CDR1 and CDR2: LNHNV, YYDKDF (reference sequence). The CDR3 is 14 residues long. V was shortened by 4 bases and J by 8 bases, with 15 bases between the two germline ends. In DNA form, the CDR3 reads TGTGCCACCAGCACCCGACGGAGTCCTGAGCCCCAGCATTTT. Translating it yields CATSTRRSPEPQHF.

This sequence joins TRBV19 and TRBJ1-5, with 8 bases lining up with TRBD1. Trimming cost V 4 bases and J 7 bases; bases outside gene matches: 9. CDR3 length equals 15 residues. Germline values: CDR1 LNHDA, CDR2 SQIVND (reference sequence). For the CDR3, the DNA is TGTGCCAGTAGTAACTTACAGGGGGGCGGACAGCCCCAGCATTTT. This encodes CASSNLQGGGQPQHF.

CDR3 protein: CASSIQRAGGEKLFF. CDR3 nucleotides: TGCGCCAGCAGCATACAAAGGGCCGGGGGGGAAAAACTGTTTTTT. The chain is built from TRBV4-3 and TRBJ1-4; perhaps TRBD1 as D (5 bases). The CDR3 runs to 15 residues. Trimming took off 5 bases at V and 8 bases at J, with 18 bases between the two ends. Germline V gene data show CDR1 as LGHNA and CDR2 as YSLEER.

J is TRBJ1-3 and V is TRBV6-5; perhaps TRBD1 as D (5 bases). This CDR3 spans 15 amino acids. Trimming cost V 4 bases and J 3 bases, with 13 bases left between them. Looked up from germline, CDR1 is MNHEY and CDR2 is SVGAGI. CDR3 nucleotide sequence: TGTGCCAGCAGTTTTTTGGGGGGGGTTGGAAACACCATATATTTT. Amino acids: CASSFLGGVGNTIYF.

The J gene is TRBJ1-5, the V gene TRBV7-8; D might be TRBD1 (5 bases). V gave up 0 bases and J gave up 3 bases, with 12 bases separating them. CDR3 length equals 16 residues. The germline V gene has CDR1 SGHVS and CDR2 FQNEAQ. Here the CDR3 DNA reads TGTGCCAGCAGCTTAGCAGCCCGACAGCACAATCAGCCCCAGCATTTT. Translated, it gives CASSLAARQHNQPQHF.

This clone was counted only a few times. This chain joins TRBV3-1 (or the pseudogene TRBV3-2) and TRBJ1-6, with D possibly TRBD1 on 6 matching bases. The CDR3 consists of 14 residues. Per germline, CDR1 LGHDT and CDR2 YNNKEL (reference sequence). V gave up 2 bases and J gave up 10 bases, with 12 bases separating them. CDR3 region: CASSQSQGKSPLHF. In DNA, the CDR3 is TGTGCCAGCAGCCAATCCCAGGGGAAATCACCCCTCCACTTT.

This chain uses TRBV3-1 (or the pseudogene TRBV3-2) with TRBJ2-5; a possible D gene is TRBD2 (6 bases). Germline loops: CDR1 LGHDT, CDR2 YNNKEL (reference sequence). The ends were cut back, 4 bases at V and 2 bases at J, with 11 bases in the middle. The CDR3 is 14 amino acids. Here the CDR3 reads CASSLGLAQETQYF. The CDR3, as DNA: TGTGCCAGCAGCCTGGGACTCGCGCAAGAGACCCAGTACTTC.

V and J are TRBV28 and TRBJ2-1; a weak D match, TRBD2 (6 bases). There are 16 residues in the CDR3. Germline V gene sequence: CDR1 MDHEN, CDR2 SYDVKM. Between the trimmed V and J ends, which lost 5 bases and 3 bases, there was a span of 17 bases. CDR3 in amino acids: CASSPMLGGIYNEQFF. CDR3 bases: TGTGCCAGCAGTCCCATGTTGGGCGGGATCTACAATGAGCAGTTCTTC.

Turning to this clone: This specimen includes other DNA sequences encoding the same CDR3. The rearrangement joins TRBV11-2 to TRBJ1-1; TRBD1 matches 9 bases. This CDR3 has 13 residues. The trim removed 3 bases at V and 5 bases at J, leaving 1 base unmatched. The germline gives CDR1 SGHAT, CDR2 FQNNGV. CDR3 sequence reads: CASSLTGGTEAFF. The CDR3 bases are TGTGCCAGCAGCTTGACAGGGGGGACTGAAGCTTTCTTT.

The chain recombines TRBV15 with TRBJ2-7; D remains ambiguous. This CDR3 is 13 amino acids long. Trimming left V 4 bases short and J 5 bases short, with 12 bases between. Germline V gene lookup returns CDR1 LNHNV and CDR2 YYDKDF (reference sequence). This CDR3 is CATSTPQHDEQYF. The CDR3 DNA reads TGTGCCACCAGCACTCCACAGCATGACGAGCAGTACTTC.